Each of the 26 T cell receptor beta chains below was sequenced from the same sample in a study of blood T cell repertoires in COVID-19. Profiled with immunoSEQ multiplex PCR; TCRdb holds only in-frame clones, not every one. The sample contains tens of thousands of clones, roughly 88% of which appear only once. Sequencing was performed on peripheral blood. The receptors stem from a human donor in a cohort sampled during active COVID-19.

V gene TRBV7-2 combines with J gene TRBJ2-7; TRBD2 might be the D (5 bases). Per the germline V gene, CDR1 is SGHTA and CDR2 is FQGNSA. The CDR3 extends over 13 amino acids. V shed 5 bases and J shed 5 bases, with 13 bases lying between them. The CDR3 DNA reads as TGTGCCAGCAGCCTCGGGGTGCTGGACGAGCAGTACTTC. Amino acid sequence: CASSLGVLDEQYF.

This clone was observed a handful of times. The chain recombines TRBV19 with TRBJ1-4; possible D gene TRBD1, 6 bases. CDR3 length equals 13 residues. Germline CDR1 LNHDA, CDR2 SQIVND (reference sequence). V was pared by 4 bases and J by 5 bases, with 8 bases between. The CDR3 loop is CASSRQGNEKLFF. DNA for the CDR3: TGTGCCAGTAGTAGGCAGGGGAATGAAAAACTGTTTTTT.

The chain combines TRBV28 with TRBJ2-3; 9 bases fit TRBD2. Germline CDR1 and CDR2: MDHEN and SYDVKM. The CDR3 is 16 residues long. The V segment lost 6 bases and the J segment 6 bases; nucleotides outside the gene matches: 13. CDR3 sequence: CASRRRRLADLDTQYF. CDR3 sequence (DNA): TGTGCCAGCAGACGGAGGAGACTAGCGGACCTTGATACGCAGTATTTT.

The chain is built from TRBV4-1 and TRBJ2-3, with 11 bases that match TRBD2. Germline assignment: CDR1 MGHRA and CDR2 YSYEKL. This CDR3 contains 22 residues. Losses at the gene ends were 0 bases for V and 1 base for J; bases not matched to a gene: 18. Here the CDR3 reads CASSQETGLLAGDRGGTDTQYF. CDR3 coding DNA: TGCGCCAGCAGCCAAGAAACGGGGCTACTAGCGGGGGACCGTGGGGGCACAGATACGCAGTATTTT.

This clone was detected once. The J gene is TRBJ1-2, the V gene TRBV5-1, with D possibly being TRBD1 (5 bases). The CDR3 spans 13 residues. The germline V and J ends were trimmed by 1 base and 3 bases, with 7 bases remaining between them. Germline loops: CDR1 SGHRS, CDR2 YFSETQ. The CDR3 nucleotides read TGCGCCAGCAGCTTGACGGGGGACTATGGCTACACCTTC. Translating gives CASSLTGDYGYTF. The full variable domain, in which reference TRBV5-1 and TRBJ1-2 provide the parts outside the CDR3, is KAGVTQTPRYLIKTRGQQVTLSCSPISGHRSVSWYQQTPGQGLQFLFEYFSETQRNKGNFPGRFSGRQFSNSRSEMNVSTLELGDSALYLCASSLTGDYGYTFGSGTRLTVV.

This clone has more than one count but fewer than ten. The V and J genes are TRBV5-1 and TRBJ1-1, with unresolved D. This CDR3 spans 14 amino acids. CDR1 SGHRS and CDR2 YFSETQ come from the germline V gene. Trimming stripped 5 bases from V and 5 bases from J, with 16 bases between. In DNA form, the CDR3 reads TGCGCCAGCAGATCACTTACGGGTGGGACTGAAGCTTTCTTT. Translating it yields CASRSLTGGTEAFF.

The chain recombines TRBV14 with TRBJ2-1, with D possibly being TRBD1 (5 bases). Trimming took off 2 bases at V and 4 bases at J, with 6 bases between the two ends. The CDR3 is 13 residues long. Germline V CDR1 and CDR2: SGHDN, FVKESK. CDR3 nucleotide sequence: TGTGCCAGCAGCCAATACAGGTACAATGAGCAGTTCTTC. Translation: CASSQYRYNEQFF.

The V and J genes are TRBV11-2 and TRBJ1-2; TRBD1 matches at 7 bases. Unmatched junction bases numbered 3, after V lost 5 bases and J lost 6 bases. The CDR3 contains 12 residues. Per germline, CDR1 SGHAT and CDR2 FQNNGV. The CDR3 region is CASSRTGDGYTF. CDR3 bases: TGTGCCAGCAGCCGTACAGGGGATGGCTACACCTTC.

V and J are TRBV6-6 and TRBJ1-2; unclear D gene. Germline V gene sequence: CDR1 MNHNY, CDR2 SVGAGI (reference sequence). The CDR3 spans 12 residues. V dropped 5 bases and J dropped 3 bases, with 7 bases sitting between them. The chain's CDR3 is CASSPSDYGYTF. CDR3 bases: TGTGCCAGCAGTCCCTCAGACTATGGCTACACCTTC.

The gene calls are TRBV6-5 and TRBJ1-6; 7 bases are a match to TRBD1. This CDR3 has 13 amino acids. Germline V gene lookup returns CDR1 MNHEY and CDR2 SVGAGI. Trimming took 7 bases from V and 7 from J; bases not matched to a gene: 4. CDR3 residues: CASTATGNSPLHF. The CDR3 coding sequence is TGTGCCAGCACGGCGACAGGGAATTCACCCCTCCACTTT.

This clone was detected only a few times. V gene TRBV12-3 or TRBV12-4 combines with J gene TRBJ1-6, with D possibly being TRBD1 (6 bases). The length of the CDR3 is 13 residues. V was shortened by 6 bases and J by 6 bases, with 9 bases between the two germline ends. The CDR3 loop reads CASRSQGNSPLHF. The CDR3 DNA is TGTGCCAGCAGGTCACAGGGTAATTCACCCCTCCACTTT.

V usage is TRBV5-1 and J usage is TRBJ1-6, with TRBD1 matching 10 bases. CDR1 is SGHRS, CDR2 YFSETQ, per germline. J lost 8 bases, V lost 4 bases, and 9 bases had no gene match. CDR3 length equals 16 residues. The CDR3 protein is CASSAAPGQGYSPLHF. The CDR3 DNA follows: TGCGCCAGCAGCGCTGCGCCGGGACAGGGGTATTCACCCCTCCACTTT.

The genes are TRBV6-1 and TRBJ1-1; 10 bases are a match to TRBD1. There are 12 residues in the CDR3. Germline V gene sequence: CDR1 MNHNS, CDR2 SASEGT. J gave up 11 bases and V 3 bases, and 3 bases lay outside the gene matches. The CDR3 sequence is CASSDRQGAAFF. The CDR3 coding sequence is TGTGCCAGCAGTGACCGACAGGGGGCGGCTTTCTTT.

CDR3: CASRSSGKETQYF. For the CDR3, the DNA is TGTGCCAGTAGAAGTTCGGGGAAGGAGACCCAGTACTTC. The V gene is TRBV19, the J gene TRBJ2-5, with D maybe TRBD2 (5 bases). Looked up from germline, CDR1 is LNHDA and CDR2 is SQIVND (reference sequence). This CDR3 region has 13 residues. Between the trimmed V and J ends, which lost 6 bases and 5 bases, there was a span of 13 bases.

The CDR3 spells CASRLGTSGGQETQYF. CDR3 DNA: TGCGCCAGCAGACTAGGGACTAGCGGGGGCCAAGAGACCCAGTACTTC. V usage is TRBV4-1 and J usage is TRBJ2-5; TRBD2 agrees at 14 bases. Germline CDR1 is MGHRA and CDR2 is YSYEKL. Unmatched junction bases numbered 4, after V lost 6 bases and J lost 1 base. The CDR3 sequence is 16 residues long.

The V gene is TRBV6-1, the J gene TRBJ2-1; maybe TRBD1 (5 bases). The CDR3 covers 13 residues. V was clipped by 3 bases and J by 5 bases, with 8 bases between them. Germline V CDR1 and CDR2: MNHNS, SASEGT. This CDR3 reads CASSDRVHNEQFF. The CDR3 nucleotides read TGTGCCAGCAGTGACAGGGTCCACAATGAGCAGTTCTTC.

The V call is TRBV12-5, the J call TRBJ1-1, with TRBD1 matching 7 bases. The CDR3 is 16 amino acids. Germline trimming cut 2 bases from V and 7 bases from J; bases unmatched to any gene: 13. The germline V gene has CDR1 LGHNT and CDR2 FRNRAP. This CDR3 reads CASGLKEGAQMNEAFF. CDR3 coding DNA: TGTGCTAGTGGTTTGAAGGAGGGGGCGCAAATGAATGAAGCTTTCTTT.

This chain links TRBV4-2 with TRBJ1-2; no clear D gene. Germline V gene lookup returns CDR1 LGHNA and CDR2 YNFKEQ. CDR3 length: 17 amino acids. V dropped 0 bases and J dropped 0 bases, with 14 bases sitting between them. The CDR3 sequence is CASSQDEGRLANYGYTF. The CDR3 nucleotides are TGTGCCAGCAGCCAAGATGAGGGCCGCTTAGCTAACTATGGCTACACCTTC.

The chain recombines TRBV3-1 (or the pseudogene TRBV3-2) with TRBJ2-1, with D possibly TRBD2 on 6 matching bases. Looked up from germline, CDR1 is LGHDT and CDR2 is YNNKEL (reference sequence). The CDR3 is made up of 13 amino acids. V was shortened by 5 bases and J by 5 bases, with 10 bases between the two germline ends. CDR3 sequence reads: CASSGTLDNEQFF. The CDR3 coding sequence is TGTGCCAGCAGCGGGACTCTCGACAATGAGCAGTTCTTC.

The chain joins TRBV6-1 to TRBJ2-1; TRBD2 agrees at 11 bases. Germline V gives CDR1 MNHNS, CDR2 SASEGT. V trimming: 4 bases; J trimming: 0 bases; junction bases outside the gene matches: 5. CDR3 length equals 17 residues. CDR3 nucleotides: TGTGCCAGCAGTGGCCTAGCGGGGGGCCCCTCCTACAATGAGCAGTTCTTC. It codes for CASSGLAGGPSYNEQFF.

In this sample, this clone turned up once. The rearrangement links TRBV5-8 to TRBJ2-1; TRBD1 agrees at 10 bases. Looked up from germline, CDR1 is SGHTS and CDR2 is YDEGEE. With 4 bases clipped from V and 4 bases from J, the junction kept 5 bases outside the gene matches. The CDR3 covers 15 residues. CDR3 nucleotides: TGTGCCAGCAGCAAAGGGACAGGGGCTTACAATGAGCAGTTCTTC. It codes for CASSKGTGAYNEQFF. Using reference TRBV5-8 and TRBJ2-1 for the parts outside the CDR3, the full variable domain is EAGVTQSPTHLIKTRGQQATLRCSPISGHTSVYWYQQALGLGLQFLLWYDEGEERNRGNFPPRFSGRQFPNYSSELNVNALELEDSALYLCASSKGTGAYNEQFFGPGTRLTVL.

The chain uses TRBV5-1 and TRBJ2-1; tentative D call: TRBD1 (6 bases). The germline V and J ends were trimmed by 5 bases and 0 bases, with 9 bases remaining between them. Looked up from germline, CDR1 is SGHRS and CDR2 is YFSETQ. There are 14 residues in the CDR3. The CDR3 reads CASSKGDSYNEQFF. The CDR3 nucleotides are TGCGCCAGCAGTAAGGGGGACTCCTACAATGAGCAGTTCTTC.

The CDR3 protein is CASSARVADTQYF. CDR3 DNA: TGCGCCAGCAGCGCCCGGGTGGCAGATACGCAGTATTTT. The chain links TRBV4-1 to TRBJ2-3; no clear D. The germline V gene has CDR1 MGHRA and CDR2 YSYEKL. CDR3 length: 13 amino acids. V was trimmed by 5 bases and J by 4 bases, leaving 10 bases between them.

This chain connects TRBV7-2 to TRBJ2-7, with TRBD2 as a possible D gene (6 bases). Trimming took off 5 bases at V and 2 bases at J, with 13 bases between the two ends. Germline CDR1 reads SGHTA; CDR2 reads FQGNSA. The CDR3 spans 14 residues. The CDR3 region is CASSAGPSTYEQYF. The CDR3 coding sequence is TGTGCCAGCAGCGCGGGGCCATCCACCTACGAGCAGTACTTC.

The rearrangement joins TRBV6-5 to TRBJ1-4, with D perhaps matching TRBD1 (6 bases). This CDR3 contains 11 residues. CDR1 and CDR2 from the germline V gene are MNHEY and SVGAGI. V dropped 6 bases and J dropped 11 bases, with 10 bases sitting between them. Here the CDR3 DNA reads TGTGCCAGCAGCCGCGGACAGAAACTGTTTTTT. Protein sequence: CASSRGQKLFF.

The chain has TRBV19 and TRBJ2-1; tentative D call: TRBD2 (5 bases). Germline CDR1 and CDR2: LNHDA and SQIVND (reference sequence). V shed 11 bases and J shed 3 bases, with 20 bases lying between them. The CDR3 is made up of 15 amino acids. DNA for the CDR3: TGTGCCTCCCTCTACAATGCGCGGGTCTACAATGAGCAGTTCTTC. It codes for CASLYNARVYNEQFF. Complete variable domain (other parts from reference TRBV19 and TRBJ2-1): DGGITQSPKYLFRKEGQNVTLSCEQNLNHDAMYWYRQDPGQGLRLIYYSQIVNDFQKGDIAEGYSVSREKKESFPLTVTSAQKNPTAFYLCASLYNARVYNEQFFGPGTRLTVL.